The rows below give T cell receptor beta chains drawn from one sample of a study of radiotherapy plus CTLA-4 blockade in lung cancer. Generated by immunoSEQ multiplex PCR, the TCRdb table keeps only in-frame clones and is missing some. The sample includes about 53,000 clones, approximately 85% of them seen just once. The sample here was peripheral blood, taken from a patient treated with radiotherapy plus ipilimumab. All receptors derive from a human donor with non-small cell lung cancer whose response to radiotherapy plus ipilimumab could not be evaluated. CDR3s include the opening cysteine and the closing phenylalanine or tryptophan. A D gene is named only where the DNA matches it firmly. Rows may omit the clone size; those that give it use once, few, many or a size class.

D,length,V,J,size,DNA,CDR3
.,11,TRBV6-5,TRBJ2-7,once,TGTGCCAGCACGGGGGACTACGAGCAGTACTTC,CASTGDYEQYF
.,14,TRBV4-3,TRBJ1-1,few,TGCGCCAGCAGCCAGACGACAGGGAACACTGAAGCTTTCTTT,CASSQTTGNTEAFF
.,13,TRBV19,TRBJ1-2,.,TGTGCCAGTAGCCCTTTTGGCAGCTATGGCTACACCTTC,CASSPFGSYGYTF
.,16,TRBV5-8,TRBJ2-3,once,TGTGCCAGCACAGCTTGGGGCAGGGGCAGCCCAGATACGCAGTATTTT,CASTAWGRGSPDTQYF
TRBD1,16,TRBV5-8,TRBJ1-5,.,TGTGCCAGCAGCAGGCACAGGGGTTCGGGCAATCAGCCCCAGCATTTT,CASSRHRGSGNQPQHF
TRBD2,13,TRBV5-4,TRBJ2-7,.,TGTGCCAGCAGCTTGATACTAGCGGGCGAGCAGTACTTC,CASSLILAGEQYF
.,14,TRBV27,TRBJ2-7,.,TGTGCCAGCAGACTAGACCGTAGCCCCTACGAGCAGTACTTC,CASRLDRSPYEQYF
.,12,TRBV28,TRBJ2-5,.,TGTGCCAGCAGTAGCGGACAAGAGACCCAGTACTTC,CASSSGQETQYF
.,12,TRBV28,TRBJ1-4,.,TGTGCCAGCAGTAGGGGTAGCGAAAAACTGTTTTTT,CASSRGSEKLFF
TRBD1,15,TRBV19,TRBJ1-4,.,TGTGCCAGTCGACCCCGACAGGGGAAAAAGGAAAAACTGTTTTTT,CASRPRQGKKEKLFF